Below, 15 T cell receptor beta chains from the same sample are listed, as sequenced in a study of blood T cell repertoires in COVID-19. Only in-frame clones appear in the TCRdb table, and some are missing; sequencing was by immunoSEQ multiplex PCR. The table lists 250,000 to 300,000 clones, 91% of them singletons. Material: PBMCs or T cells enriched from blood (not recorded which). The receptors were gathered from a human donor in a cohort exposed to, infected with or recovered from COVID-19 (not recorded which). The donor label of this sample is uncertain.

The CDR3 is CASSQDFGPGQKYSPLHF. CDR3 DNA sequence: TGTGCCAGCAGCCAAGACTTTGGACCGGGACAGAAATATTCACCCCTCCACTTT. The rearrangement links TRBV3-1 (or the pseudogene TRBV3-2) to TRBJ1-6; 7 bases fit TRBD1. The ends lost 0 bases at V and 8 bases at J; junction bases unmatched: 13. Germline loops: CDR1 LGHDT, CDR2 YNNKEL (reference sequence). There are 18 residues in the CDR3.

The chain uses TRBV7-9 and TRBJ1-3, with 7 bases aligning to TRBD1. The CDR3 is 15 amino acids. Germline CDR1 is SEHNR and CDR2 is FQNEAQ (reference sequence). The J segment lost 4 bases and the V segment lost 1 base, leaving 4 bases of the junction unmatched. The CDR3 bases are TGTGCCAGCAGCTTAGGAGGGGGCTCCGGAAACACCATATATTTT. It translates to CASSLGGGSGNTIYF.

The chain uses TRBV30 and TRBJ2-3, with a possible D match to TRBD1 (5 bases). This CDR3 is 13 amino acids long. The germline V gene has CDR1 GTSNPN and CDR2 SVGIG (reference sequence). The V gene lost 2 bases and the J gene lost 1 base, with 7 bases spanning the gap. CDR3 loop: CAWSFRGTDTQYF. DNA for the CDR3: TGTGCCTGGAGTTTCAGGGGCACAGATACGCAGTATTTT.

The CDR3 is CASSPPSGYSSTDTQYF. Written as DNA, the CDR3 is TGTGCCAGCTCTCCCCCTAGCGGTTATAGTAGCACAGATACGCAGTATTTT. The genes are TRBV18 and TRBJ2-3; 7 bases are a match to TRBD2. Trimming removed 6 bases from V and 0 bases from J; junction bases left unmatched: 12. The germline V gene encodes CDR1 KGHSH and CDR2 LQKENI. The CDR3 runs 17 residues.

The chain recombines TRBV5-1 with TRBJ1-2; TRBD1 matches at 7 bases. With 6 bases clipped from V and 6 bases from J, the junction kept 17 bases outside the gene matches. The CDR3 is made up of 16 amino acids. CDR1 is SGHRS and CDR2 is YFSETQ in the germline V gene. In nucleotides, the CDR3 is TGCGCCAGCACGGCCACCGCCGGGGGAACAGGGGATGGCTACACCTTC. Its protein is CASTATAGGTGDGYTF. The whole variable domain, remainder taken from reference TRBV5-1 and TRBJ1-2, is KAGVTQTPRYLIKTRGQQVTLSCSPISGHRSVSWYQQTPGQGLQFLFEYFSETQRNKGNFPGRFSGRQFSNSRSEMNVSTLELGDSALYLCASTATAGGTGDGYTFGSGTRLTVV.

The J gene is TRBJ1-2, the V gene TRBV10-3, with 7 bases matching TRBD1. V lost 5 bases, J lost 3 bases, and 6 bases stayed unmatched. The CDR3 has 14 residues. In germline, CDR1 is ENHRY, CDR2 SYGVKD. This chain's CDR3 is CAISRPTGDYGYTF. The CDR3 DNA reads as TGTGCCATCAGTCGACCCACAGGGGACTATGGCTACACCTTC.

The genes are TRBV19 and TRBJ2-7; D is perhaps TRBD1 (7 bases). Germline V gene sequence: CDR1 LNHDA, CDR2 SQIVND (reference sequence). CDR3 length equals 13 residues. Trimming stripped 4 bases from V and 5 bases from J, with 12 bases between. CDR3 in amino acids: CASSNRGGDEQYF. CDR3 DNA sequence: TGTGCCAGTAGTAACAGGGGAGGCGACGAGCAGTACTTC.

The chain combines TRBV30 with TRBJ2-7; the D gene is possibly TRBD2 (6 bases). Germline CDR1 GTSNPN, CDR2 SVGIG (reference sequence). Deletions cut 5 bases from V and 3 bases from J, with 14 bases between. There are 13 residues in the CDR3. The CDR3 protein is CAWGGSSSYEQYF. The CDR3 nucleotides read TGTGCCTGGGGAGGGTCCTCGAGCTACGAGCAGTACTTC.

The chain uses TRBV9 and TRBJ2-1; 11 nucleotides agree with TRBD2. The germline V gene encodes CDR1 SGDLS and CDR2 YYNGEE. With V trimmed by 1 base and J by 5 bases, 2 bases remained unmatched. This CDR3 comprises 15 residues. CDR3 in amino acids: CASSVRLAGNNEQFF. CDR3 sequence (DNA): TGTGCCAGCAGCGTACGACTAGCGGGGAACAATGAGCAGTTCTTC.

V gene TRBV19 combines with J gene TRBJ2-3, with 11 bases fitting TRBD2. Losses at the gene ends were 5 bases for V and 3 bases for J; bases not matched to a gene: 7. The CDR3 has 16 residues. Germline V gene data show CDR1 as LNHDA and CDR2 as SQIVND (reference sequence). The CDR3 sequence: CASSLRLAGRTDTQYF. CDR3 sequence (DNA): TGTGCCAGTAGTTTGCGACTAGCGGGGAGAACAGATACGCAGTATTTT.

The rearrangement links TRBV10-2 to TRBJ2-1, with 12 bases identical to TRBD2. CDR3 length equals 14 residues. Germline loops: CDR1 WSHSY, CDR2 SAAADI. V was clipped by 4 bases and J by 7 bases; unmatched bases: 2. The CDR3 DNA sequence: TGCGCCAGCAGTGCTACTAGCGGGGGGAATGAGCAGTTCTTC. Translated, it gives CASSATSGGNEQFF.

The chain combines TRBV5-4 with TRBJ1-3; 9 nucleotides agree with TRBD1. The CDR3 has 17 amino acids. CDR1 is SGHNT and CDR2 is YYREEE in the germline V gene (reference sequence). Losses at the gene ends were 4 bases for V and 2 bases for J; bases not matched to a gene: 10. For the CDR3, the DNA is TGTGCCAGCAGCCCTGCCGGGACAGGGATCACTGGAAACACCATATATTTT. This gives the protein CASSPAGTGITGNTIYF.

This sequence joins TRBV12-3 or TRBV12-4 and TRBJ1-2; D possibly corresponds to TRBD1 (5 bases). CDR3 size: 13 residues. V was pared by 5 bases and J by 3 bases, with 10 bases between. The CDR3 DNA reads as TGTGCCAGCAGTCCAGGGTACGACTATGGCTACACCTTC. Its translation: CASSPGYDYGYTF.

V and J are TRBV6-4 and TRBJ1-5, with 9 nucleotides matching TRBD1. Germline CDR1 is MRHNA and CDR2 is SNTAGT. The junction had 5 bases not matched to a gene; V was cut back by 2 bases and J by 9 bases. The CDR3 has 14 residues. DNA of the CDR3: TGTGCCAGCAGTGACACCGACAGGGGGGGGCCCCAGCATTTT. As protein: CASSDTDRGGPQHF.

The V call is TRBV21-1, the J call TRBJ2-5; TRBD2, the table's D call, was not compared with the DNA. TRBV21-1 constitutes a pseudogene. The CDR3 extends over 17 amino acids. The CDR3 DNA reads as TGTGCCAGCAGCAAAGCGAGCCTAGAGATATGGCGAGAGACCCAGTACTTC. Residues: CASSKASLEIWRETQYF.